This T cell receptor beta chain stems from a study of blood T cell repertoires in COVID-19. In the study overall: Donors in the United States, Italy and Spain gave samples during acute or convalescent COVID-19. Sources were T cells, B-cell-depleted T cells, or PBMCs; the material itself was cDNA or gDNA.

Original processing methods: Estimation of nucleated cell counts relied on the amplification of reference gene primers. Profiling relied on immunoSEQ multiplex PCR, and the TCRdb table lists in-frame clones only, not all of them. V and J calls and clone size are those listed in that table; D and trimming were worked out from the DNA. This sample has some 82,000 clones, with approximately 81% found just once. This TCR came from a man older than 75 with acute or convalescent COVID-19. The sequenced material came from peripheral blood.

The CDR3, as DNA: TGTGCCATCAGTGAGTCGGCCTTGGACGAGCAGTACTTC. Amino acid sequence: CAISESALDEQYF. The V call is TRBV10-3, the J call TRBJ2-7; D call uncertain. The CDR3 runs to 13 residues. V lost 0 bases and J 5 bases, leaving 8 bases between the germline ends. Per the germline V gene, CDR1 is ENHRY and CDR2 is SYGVKD.